The T cell receptor beta chain described here comes from a study of T cell repertoires in cytomegalovirus infection. In germline, CDR1 is SGHTA, CDR2 FQGNSA. The length of the CDR3 is 16 residues. Trimming took 0 bases from V and 5 from J, leaving 16 bases between them. TCRdb used MiXCR to reprocess the reads, holding one entry per CDR3 protein. The repertoire holds 20,000 to 30,000 distinct CDR3 sequences, with more than 20% as singletons. This clonotype was seen repeatedly, ten times or more. Its antigen is not known. Sequenced material: CD8+ T cells from cultured PBMCs, taken from culture after CMV antigen stimulation. This TCR derives from a human donor in good health (CMV status not recorded). Some clones in this sample may be carry-over from other donors' samples. The chain is built from TRBV7-2 and TRBJ2-5; D might be TRBD1 (6 bases). CDR3 sequence: CASSLALNVRGETQYF. CDR3 sequence (DNA): TGTGCCAGCAGCTTAGCGCTTAACGTTAGGGGGGAGACCCAGTACTTC.